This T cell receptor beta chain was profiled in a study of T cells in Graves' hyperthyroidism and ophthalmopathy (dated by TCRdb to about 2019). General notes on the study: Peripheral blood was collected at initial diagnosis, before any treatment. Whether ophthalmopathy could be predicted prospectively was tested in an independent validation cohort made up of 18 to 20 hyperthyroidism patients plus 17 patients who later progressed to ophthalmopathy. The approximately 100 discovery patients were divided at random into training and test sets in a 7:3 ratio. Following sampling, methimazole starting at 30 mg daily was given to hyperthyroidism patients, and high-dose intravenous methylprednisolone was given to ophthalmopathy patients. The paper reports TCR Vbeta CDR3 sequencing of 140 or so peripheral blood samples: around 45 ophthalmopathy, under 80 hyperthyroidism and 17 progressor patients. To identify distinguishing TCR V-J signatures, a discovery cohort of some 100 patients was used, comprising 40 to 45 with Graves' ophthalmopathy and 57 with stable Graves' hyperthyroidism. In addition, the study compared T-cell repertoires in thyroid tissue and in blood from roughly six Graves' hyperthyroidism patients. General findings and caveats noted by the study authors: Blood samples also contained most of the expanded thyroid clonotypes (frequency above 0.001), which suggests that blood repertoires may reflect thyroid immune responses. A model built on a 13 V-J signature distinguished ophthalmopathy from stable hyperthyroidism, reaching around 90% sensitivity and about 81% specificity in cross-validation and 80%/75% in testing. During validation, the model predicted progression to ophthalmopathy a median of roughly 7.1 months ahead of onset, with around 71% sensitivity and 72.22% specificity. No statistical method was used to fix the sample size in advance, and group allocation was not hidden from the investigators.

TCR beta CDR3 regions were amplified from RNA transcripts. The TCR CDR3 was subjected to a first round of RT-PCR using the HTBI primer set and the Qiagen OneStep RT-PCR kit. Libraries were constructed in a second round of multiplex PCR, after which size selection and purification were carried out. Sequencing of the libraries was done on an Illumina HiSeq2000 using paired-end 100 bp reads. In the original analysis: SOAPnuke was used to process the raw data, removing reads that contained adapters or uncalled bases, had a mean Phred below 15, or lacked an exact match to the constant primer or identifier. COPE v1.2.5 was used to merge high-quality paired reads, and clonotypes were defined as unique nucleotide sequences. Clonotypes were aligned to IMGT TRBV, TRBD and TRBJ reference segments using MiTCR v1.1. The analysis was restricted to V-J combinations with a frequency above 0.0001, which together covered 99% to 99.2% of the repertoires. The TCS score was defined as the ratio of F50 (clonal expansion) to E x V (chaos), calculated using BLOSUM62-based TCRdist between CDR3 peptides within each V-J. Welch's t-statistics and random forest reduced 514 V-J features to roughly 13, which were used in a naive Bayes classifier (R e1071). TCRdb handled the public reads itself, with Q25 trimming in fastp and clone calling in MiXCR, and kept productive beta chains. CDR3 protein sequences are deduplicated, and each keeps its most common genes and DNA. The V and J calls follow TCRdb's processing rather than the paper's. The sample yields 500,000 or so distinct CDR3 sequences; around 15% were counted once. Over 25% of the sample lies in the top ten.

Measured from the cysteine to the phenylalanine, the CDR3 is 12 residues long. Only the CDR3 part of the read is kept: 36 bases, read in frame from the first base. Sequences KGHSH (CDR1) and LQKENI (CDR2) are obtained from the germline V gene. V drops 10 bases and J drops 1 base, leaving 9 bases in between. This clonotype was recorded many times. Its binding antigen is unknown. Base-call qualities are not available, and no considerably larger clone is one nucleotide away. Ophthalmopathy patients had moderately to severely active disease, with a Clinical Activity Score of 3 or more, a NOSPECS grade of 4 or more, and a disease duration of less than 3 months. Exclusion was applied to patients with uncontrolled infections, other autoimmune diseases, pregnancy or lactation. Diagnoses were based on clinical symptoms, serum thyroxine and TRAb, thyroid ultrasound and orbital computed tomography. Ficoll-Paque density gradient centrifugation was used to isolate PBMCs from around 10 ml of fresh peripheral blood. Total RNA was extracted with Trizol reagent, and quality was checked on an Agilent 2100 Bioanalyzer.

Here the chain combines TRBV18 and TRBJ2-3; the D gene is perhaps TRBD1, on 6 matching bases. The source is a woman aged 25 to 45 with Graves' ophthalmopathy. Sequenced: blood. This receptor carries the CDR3 CATGQRTDTQYF. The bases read TGTGCCACCGGACAGCGCACAGATACGCAGTATTTT.